This T cell receptor (beta chain) appears in the sequencing data of a study of blood T cells in healthy people across ages. This CDR3 has 13 residues. The ends lost 3 bases at V and 9 bases at J; junction bases unmatched: 5. Germline assignment: CDR1 SGHNT and CDR2 YENEEA. The authors extracted at least 6 micrograms of total RNA per sample. This clonotype showed up just a few times. Using a J-beta primer mix together with a sample-barcoded 5' primer, a second PCR was run for roughly 7 to 11 cycles. TCRdb itself ran the 5' RACE reads through MiXCR, one entry per CDR3 protein. The data show about 1,500,000 distinct CDR3 sequences, roughly 40% seen once.

The chain uses TRBV11-3 and TRBJ2-1; 7 bases are a match to TRBD2. The sequencing sample was made of blood. This TCR came from a woman between 18 and 29 years old in good health. CDR3 in DNA: TGTGCCAGCAGCTTCGACTCGGGGGGTGAGCAGTTCTTC. This encodes CASSFDSGGEQFF. Full variable domain (rest looked up from reference TRBV11-3 and TRBJ2-1): EAGVVQSPRYKIIEKKQPVAFWCNPISGHNTLYWYLQNLGQGPELLIRYENEEAVDDSQLPKDRFSAERLKGVDSTLKIQPAELGDSAVYLCASSFDSGGEQFFGPGTRLTVL.